This TCR beta chain was identified in a study of T-cell memory formation after mild COVID-19. This clonotype was found a few times. The antigen is unknown. Study-wide findings and caveats: Mostly located in CM and EM were contracting CD4+ clones, with contracting CD8+ clones located in EMRA. Day 15 to 85 contracting clones showed balanced CD4/CD8; later expanders leaned CD4+.

Constant-segment primers served in 5'RACE that generated TCR alpha and TCR beta cDNA libraries bearing sample barcodes and UMIs. MiXCR, applied by TCRdb to the 5' RACE reads, yields one record per CDR3 protein. The data contain 250,000 to 350,000 distinct CDR3 sequences, roughly 19% of them seen just once; the ten biggest clones take up around 20%. This sequence originates from a young man who had mild COVID-19 (a few samples of this study predate the infection). Cell type and time point are not known. The sequenced sample was PBMCs or a T cell subset sorted from them (not recorded which).

CDR3 nucleotide sequence: TGTGCCATCAGTGAAAGGACTGGTGCCACAGATACGCAGTATTTT. As protein: CAISERTGATDTQYF. J is TRBJ2-3 and V is TRBV10-3; a possible D gene is TRBD2 (5 bases). This CDR3 has 15 amino acids. In germline, CDR1 is ENHRY, CDR2 SYGVKD. Trimming shortened V by 3 bases and J by 2 bases, and 12 bases separated the two germline ends.